Presented here are 17 T cell receptor beta chains from one specimen sequenced in a study of beta chain features in type 1 diabetes. The sequenced template was cDNA made from the entire isolated RNA. Generated by immunoSEQ multiplex PCR, the TCRdb table keeps only in-frame clones and is missing some. The sample carries roughly 330,000 clones, roughly 11% recorded once. The sequencing input was naive CD4+ T cells from blood. These TCRs come from a woman under 40 in good health.

This sequence joins TRBV2 and TRBJ2-5; TRBD1 agrees at 10 bases. V shed 10 bases and J 5 bases; nucleotides not matched to a gene: 4. The CDR3 is 12 residues long. Germline-derived CDR1 and CDR2 are SNHLY and FYNNEI. The CDR3, as DNA: TGTGCCATAGGACAGGGGGGGGAGACCCAGTACTTC. It encodes CAIGQGGETQYF. Drawing the rest from reference TRBV2 and TRBJ2-5, the complete variable domain is EPEVTQTPSHQVTQMGQEVILRCVPISNHLYFYWYRQILGQKVEFLVSFYNNEISEKSEIFDDQFSVERPDGSNFTLKIRSTKLEDSAMYFCAIGQGGETQYFGPGTRLLVL.

The CDR3 DNA reads TGTGCCAGCAGTGTATTAGGGGGCTTGGGCACTGAAGCTTTCTTT. It encodes CASSVLGGLGTEAFF. V is TRBV27 and J is TRBJ1-1; 7 bases are shared with TRBD1. J lost 4 bases, V lost 5 bases, and 10 bases had no gene match. This CDR3 contains 15 residues. CDR1 is MNHEY and CDR2 is SMNVEV in the germline V gene (reference sequence).

The chain couples TRBV9 to TRBJ2-5, with 9 bases fitting TRBD1. This CDR3 has 15 residues. Germline lookup yields CDR1 SGDLS and CDR2 YYNGEE. The ends lost 0 bases at V and 5 bases at J; junction bases unmatched: 5. DNA for the CDR3: TGTGCCAGCAGCGTAGGTGGGACAGGGATGGAGACCCAGTACTTC. It specifies CASSVGGTGMETQYF.

V gene TRBV6-1 combines with J gene TRBJ2-5; 10 bases agree with TRBD1. The CDR3 is made up of 15 amino acids. Per germline, CDR1 MNHNS and CDR2 SASEGT. V gave up 4 bases and J gave up 3 bases; unmatched junction bases: 5. The DNA for the CDR3 is TGTGCCAGCAGTGCCCAGACAGGGGGCGAAGAGACCCAGTACTTC. It encodes CASSAQTGGEETQYF.

The chain combines TRBV27 with TRBJ2-7; D possibly corresponds to TRBD2 (5 bases). Trimming left V 6 bases short and J 2 bases short, with 17 bases between. The CDR3 spans 15 residues. Looked up from germline, CDR1 is MNHEY and CDR2 is SMNVEV (reference sequence). The CDR3 nucleotides are TGTGCCAGCAGGGGATACGGAGGCTCCCCCTACGAGCAGTACTTC. Residues: CASRGYGGSPYEQYF.

A few counts support this clone. The rearrangement uses TRBV27 and TRBJ2-7, with D unresolved. Trimming left V 3 bases short and J 0 bases short, with 6 bases between. Germline values: CDR1 MNHEY, CDR2 SMNVEV (reference sequence). The CDR3 consists of 13 residues. In DNA form, the CDR3 reads TGTGCCAGCAGTTTCCTCAGCTCCTACGAGCAGTACTTC. This codes for CASSFLSSYEQYF.

The V call is TRBV29-1, the J call TRBJ1-1, with D uncertain. Germline CDR1 is SQVTM and CDR2 is ANQGSEA. CDR3 length: 13 residues. Deletions cut 5 bases from V and 11 bases from J, with 21 bases between. The CDR3 region has the DNA TGCAGCGTTCTTTCCACGCTGACGACGAGGGCTTTCTTT. Protein: CSVLSTLTTRAFF.

The chain recombines TRBV11-1 with TRBJ2-3, with 7 bases identical to TRBD1. Germline V CDR1 and CDR2: SGHAT, FQDESV (reference sequence). J lost 2 bases, V lost 5 bases, and 4 bases had no gene match. The CDR3 is 14 amino acids. DNA of the CDR3: TGTGCCAGCAGCCAAGGGGGCGTCACAGATACGCAGTATTTT. This translates into CASSQGGVTDTQYF.

This clone was seen more than once but under ten times. The chain joins TRBV11-1 to TRBJ2-1; 11 bases fit TRBD2. The CDR3 loop spans 15 amino acids. J was trimmed by 6 bases and V by 5 bases; bases with no gene match: 6. Germline lookup yields CDR1 SGHAT and CDR2 FQDESV (reference sequence). CDR3 bases: TGTGCCAGCAGCGCGGGACTAGCGGTGGGCAATGAGCAGTTCTTC. Protein product: CASSAGLAVGNEQFF.

This clone occurred a few times. The chain carries TRBV5-1 and TRBJ2-1; TRBD2 matches 9 bases. This CDR3 has 16 amino acids. V dropped 3 bases and J dropped 8; count of bases not matched to a gene: 12. CDR1 SGHRS and CDR2 YFSETQ come from the germline V gene. The CDR3 region is CASSSPAGSGSDEQFF. CDR3 DNA sequence: TGCGCCAGCAGCTCGCCTGCTGGTAGCGGGAGTGATGAGCAGTTCTTC.

This clone has only a few counts. This rearrangement joins TRBV19 to TRBJ2-1, with 12 bases matching TRBD2. With V trimmed by 4 bases and J by 10 bases, 5 bases remained unmatched. The germline V gene has CDR1 LNHDA and CDR2 SQIVND (reference sequence). This CDR3 has 14 amino acids. As DNA, the CDR3 is TGTGCCAGTAGTAAGACTAGCGGGAGAGGCGAGCAGTTCTTC. This gives the protein CASSKTSGRGEQFF. The complete variable domain, with remaining parts taken from reference TRBV19 and TRBJ2-1, reads DGGITQSPKYLFRKEGQNVTLSCEQNLNHDAMYWYRQDPGQGLRLIYYSQIVNDFQKGDIAEGYSVSREKKESFPLTVTSAQKNPTAFYLCASSKTSGRGEQFFGPGTRLTVL.

This clone was counted a few times. The chain recombines TRBV5-1 with TRBJ2-2; 8 nucleotides agree with TRBD1. This CDR3 spans 16 amino acids. In germline, CDR1 is SGHRS, CDR2 YFSETQ. Trimming removed 1 base from V and 2 bases from J; junction bases left unmatched: 4. The CDR3 region is CASSLSGQGNTGELFF. DNA for the CDR3: TGCGCCAGCAGCTTGTCAGGACAGGGCAACACCGGGGAGCTGTTTTTT.

This chain links TRBV7-8 with TRBJ2-5; tentatively, D is TRBD2 (6 bases). Trimming took off 4 bases at V and 4 bases at J, with 25 bases between the two ends. In germline, CDR1 is SGHVS, CDR2 FQNEAQ. This CDR3 is built from 18 residues. The CDR3 nucleotides are TGTGCCAGCAGCTGGGGATCGTCCGGGACTGGAGGGATAGAGACCCAGTACTTC. Residues: CASSWGSSGTGGIETQYF.

The rearrangement joins TRBV7-2 to TRBJ2-1; 10 positions agree with TRBD2. The germline gives CDR1 SGHTA, CDR2 FQGNSA. CDR3 length: 16 amino acids. Unmatched junction bases numbered 6, after V lost 5 bases and J lost 2 bases. CDR3 in DNA: TGTGCCAGCAGCCCCCCGGGACTAGCGACCTACAATGAGCAGTTCTTC. Protein: CASSPPGLATYNEQFF. The full variable domain, in which reference TRBV7-2 and TRBJ2-1 provide the parts outside the CDR3, is GAGVSQSPSNKVTEKGKDVELRCDPISGHTALYWYRQSLGQGLEFLIYFQGNSAPDKSGLPSDRFSAERTGGSVSTLTIQRTQQEDSAVYLCASSPPGLATYNEQFFGPGTRLTVL.

The V call is TRBV7-3, the J call TRBJ1-2; D is uncertain. Germline V gene sequence: CDR1 SGHTA, CDR2 FQGTGA. The CDR3 spans 13 residues. Trimming took 5 bases from V and 8 from J, leaving 15 bases between them. Here the CDR3 reads CASSPSPGNGYTF. The CDR3 bases are TGTGCCAGCAGCCCAAGCCCGGGGAACGGCTACACCTTC.

The chain is built from TRBV7-2 and TRBJ2-7, with D unclear. Germline V gene sequence: CDR1 SGHTA, CDR2 FQGNSA. V was trimmed by 5 bases and J by 2 bases, leaving 10 bases between them. This CDR3 comprises 13 residues. The CDR3 spells CASSTFSAYEQYF. The CDR3 bases are TGTGCCAGCAGCACCTTTTCGGCCTACGAGCAGTACTTC.

The chain has TRBV5-4 and TRBJ2-5; 10 bases align to TRBD2. Germline lookup yields CDR1 SGHNT and CDR2 YYREEE (reference sequence). The V gene end was trimmed by 0 bases and the J gene end by 4 bases; junction bases not matched to a gene: 3. The CDR3 runs 15 residues. The CDR3 DNA sequence: TGTGCCAGCAGCTTGGCCCTAGCGGGAGCAGAGACCCAGTACTTC. Residues: CASSLALAGAETQYF.